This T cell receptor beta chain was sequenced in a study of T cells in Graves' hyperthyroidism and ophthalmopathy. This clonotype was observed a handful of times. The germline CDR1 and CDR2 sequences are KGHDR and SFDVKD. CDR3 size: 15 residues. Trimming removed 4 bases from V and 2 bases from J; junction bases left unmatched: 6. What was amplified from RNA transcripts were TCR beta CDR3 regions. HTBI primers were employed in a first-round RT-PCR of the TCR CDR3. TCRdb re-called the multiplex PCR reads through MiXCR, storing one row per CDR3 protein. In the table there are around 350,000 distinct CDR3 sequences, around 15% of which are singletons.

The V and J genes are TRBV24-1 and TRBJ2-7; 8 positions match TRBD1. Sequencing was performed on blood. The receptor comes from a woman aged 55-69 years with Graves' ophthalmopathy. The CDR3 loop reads CATSDSGQEPYEQYF. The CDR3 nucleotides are TGTGCCACCAGTGACTCGGGACAGGAGCCCTACGAGCAGTACTTC.